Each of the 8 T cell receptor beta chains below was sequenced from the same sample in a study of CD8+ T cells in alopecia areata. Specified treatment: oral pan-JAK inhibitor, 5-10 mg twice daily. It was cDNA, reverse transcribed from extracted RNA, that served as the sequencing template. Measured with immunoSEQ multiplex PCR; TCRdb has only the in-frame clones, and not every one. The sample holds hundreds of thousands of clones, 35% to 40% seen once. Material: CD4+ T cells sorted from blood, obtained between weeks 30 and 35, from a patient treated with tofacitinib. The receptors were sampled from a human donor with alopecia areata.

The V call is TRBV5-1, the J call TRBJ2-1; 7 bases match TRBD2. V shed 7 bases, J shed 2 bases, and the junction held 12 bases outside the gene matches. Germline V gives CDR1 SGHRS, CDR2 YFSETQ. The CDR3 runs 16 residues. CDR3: CASVRAGGGTYNEQFF. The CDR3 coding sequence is TGCGCCAGCGTCCGGGCTGGCGGGGGAACCTACAATGAGCAGTTCTTC.

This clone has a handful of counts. The CDR3 is CAWSGGNQPQHF. The CDR3 coding sequence is TGTGCCTGGAGTGGCGGGAATCAGCCCCAGCATTTT. The rearrangement uses TRBV30 and TRBJ1-5, with D uncertain. Trimming shortened V by 1 base and J by 4 bases, and 5 bases separated the two germline ends. The CDR3 extends over 12 amino acids. CDR1 is GTSNPN and CDR2 is SVGIG in the germline V gene (reference sequence).

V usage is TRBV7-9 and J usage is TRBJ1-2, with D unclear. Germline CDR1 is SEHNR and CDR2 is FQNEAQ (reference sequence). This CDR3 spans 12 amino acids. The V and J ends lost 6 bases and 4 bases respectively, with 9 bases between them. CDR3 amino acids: CASRAGGYGYTF. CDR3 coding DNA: TGTGCCAGCAGGGCCGGCGGCTATGGCTACACCTTC.

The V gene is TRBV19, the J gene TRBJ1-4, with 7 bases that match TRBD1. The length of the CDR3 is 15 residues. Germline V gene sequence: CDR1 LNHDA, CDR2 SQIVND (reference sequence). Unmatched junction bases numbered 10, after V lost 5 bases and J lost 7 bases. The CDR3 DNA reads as TGTGCCAGTAGTCTACAAAGGGGGCGGGTTGAAAAACTGTTTTTT. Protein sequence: CASSLQRGRVEKLFF.

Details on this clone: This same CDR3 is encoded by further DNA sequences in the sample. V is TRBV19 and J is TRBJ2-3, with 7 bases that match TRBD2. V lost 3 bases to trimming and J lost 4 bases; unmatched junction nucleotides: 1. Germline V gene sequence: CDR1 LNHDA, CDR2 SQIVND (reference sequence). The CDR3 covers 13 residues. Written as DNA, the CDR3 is TGTGCCAGTAGTATCGGACTAGCAGATACGCAGTATTTT. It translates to CASSIGLADTQYF. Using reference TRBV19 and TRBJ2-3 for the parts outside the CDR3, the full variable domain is DGGITQSPKYLFRKEGQNVTLSCEQNLNHDAMYWYRQDPGQGLRLIYYSQIVNDFQKGDIAEGYSVSREKKESFPLTVTSAQKNPTAFYLCASSIGLADTQYFGPGTRLTVL.

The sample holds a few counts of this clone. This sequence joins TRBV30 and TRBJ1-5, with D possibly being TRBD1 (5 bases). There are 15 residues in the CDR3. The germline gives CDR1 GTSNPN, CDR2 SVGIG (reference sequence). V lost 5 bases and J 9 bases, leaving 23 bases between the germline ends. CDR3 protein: CAWGHSNSLGGPQHF. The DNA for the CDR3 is TGTGCCTGGGGCCATAGCAACAGTCTCGGGGGGCCCCAGCATTTT.

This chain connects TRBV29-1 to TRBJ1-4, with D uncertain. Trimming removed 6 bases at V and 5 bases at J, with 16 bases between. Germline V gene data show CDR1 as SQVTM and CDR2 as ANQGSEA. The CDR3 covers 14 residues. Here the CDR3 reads CSVHDPDSNEKLFF. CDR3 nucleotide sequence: TGCAGCGTCCACGACCCGGACTCCAATGAAAAACTGTTTTTT.

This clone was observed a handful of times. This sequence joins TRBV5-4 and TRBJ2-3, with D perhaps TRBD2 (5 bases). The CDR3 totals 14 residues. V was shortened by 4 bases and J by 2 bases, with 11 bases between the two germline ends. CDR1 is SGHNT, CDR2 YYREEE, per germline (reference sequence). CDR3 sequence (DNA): TGTGCCAGCAGCGCCGGGATTTCCACAGATACGCAGTATTTT. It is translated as CASSAGISTDTQYF.